The 24 T cell receptor beta chains in this list originate from one sample, sequenced in a study of response to subunit inactivated influenza vaccine listed by TCRdb under 2018. Library prep was done by RT-PCR. This sample was sequenced with an Illumina HiSeq 2500. The public reads were reprocessed in TCRdb via fastp at Q25 and MiXCR, keeping in-frame beta chains. CDR3 protein sequences are deduplicated, and each keeps its most common genes and DNA. For this sample there are more than 450,000 distinct CDR3 sequences; about 11% appear just once. Clones ranked in the top ten supply about 11% of the sample. These data were also filed under a second study, of T cells expressing NK-cell markers. The second study reports: TCR beta cDNA libraries were made by 5'RACE template switching that added a universal primer site and unique molecular identifiers.

The sequencing here drew on PBMCs from blood, taken on the day of vaccination. All receptors come from a man aged 50-60 years who received an inactivated influenza vaccine. Donor details come from another sample of the same person, matched by shared clones.

The rearrangement links TRBV20-1 to TRBJ1-6; 12 positions match TRBD1. Germline CDR1 DFQATT, CDR2 SNEGSKA (reference sequence). CDR3 length: 15 residues. V dropped 1 base and J dropped 13; count of bases not matched to a gene: 8. The CDR3 protein is CSARGGGTGGQPLHF. The CDR3, as DNA: TGCAGTGCTAGAGGAGGGGGGACAGGGGGCCAGCCCCTCCACTTT.

V is TRBV5-1 and J is TRBJ2-5; D is perhaps TRBD1 (6 bases). With 2 bases removed from V and 4 bases from J, the gap between germline ends came to 21 bases. Germline V gene lookup returns CDR1 SGHRS and CDR2 YFSETQ. The CDR3 is made up of 17 amino acids. CDR3 in amino acids: CASSFFRDTSLRETQYF. DNA of the CDR3: TGCGCCAGCAGCTTCTTCCGGGACACGTCTTTACGAGAGACCCAGTACTTC.

The chain links TRBV5-6 to TRBJ2-4; D could derive from TRBD1 or TRBD2 (5 bases each). Trimming cost V 3 bases and J 7 bases, with 20 bases left between them. Germline lookup yields CDR1 SGHDT and CDR2 YYEEEE. The CDR3 is 16 amino acids. CDR3 DNA sequence: TGTGCCAGCAGCTCGGGGCCGGGACGAGTGGGGAACATTCAGTACTTC. Translating gives CASSSGPGRVGNIQYF.

V and J are TRBV10-2 and TRBJ1-2; a weak D match, TRBD1 (5 bases). The V and J ends lost 4 bases and 9 bases respectively, with 15 bases between them. CDR3 size: 13 residues. Germline loops: CDR1 WSHSY, CDR2 SAAADI. The CDR3 reads CASSGGTGTSYTF. DNA of the CDR3: TGCGCCAGCAGTGGAGGGACGGGTACGAGCTACACCTTC.

This clonotype was counted ten times or more. The chain employs TRBV9 and TRBJ1-1, with 9 bases identical to TRBD1. The CDR3 is 15 residues long. Germline V gene lookup returns CDR1 SGDLS and CDR2 YYNGEE. V shed 1 base, J shed 6 bases, and the junction held 7 bases outside the gene matches. As DNA, the CDR3 is TGTGCCAGCAGCGTATTCGACAGGGGGGCCCCTGAAGCTTTCTTT. It specifies CASSVFDRGAPEAFF.

The V gene is TRBV3-1, the J gene TRBJ2-6; 8 bases are shared with TRBD1. The ends lost 5 bases at V and 4 bases at J; junction bases unmatched: 4. The CDR3 length is 15 residues. Looked up from germline, CDR1 is LGHDT and CDR2 is YNNKEL (reference sequence). As DNA, the CDR3 is TGTGCCAGCAGCTTCGGACAGGGAGGGGCCAACGTCCTGACTTTC. This encodes CASSFGQGGANVLTF.

This clonotype was picked up a small number of times. The chain has TRBV20-1 and TRBJ2-3; 7 nucleotides match TRBD2. This CDR3 comprises 16 residues. Germline trimming cut 7 bases from V and 0 bases from J; bases unmatched to any gene: 13. Germline V lookup: CDR1 DFQATT, CDR2 SNEGSKA (reference sequence). Here the CDR3 DNA reads TGCAGTGTAAGCCGGATGAGCGGGATTAGCACAGATACGCAGTATTTT. Its protein is CSVSRMSGISTDTQYF.

The chain is built from TRBV20-1 and TRBJ1-4; perhaps TRBD1 as D (6 bases). CDR1 and CDR2 (germline): DFQATT, SNEGSKA (reference sequence). The CDR3 runs 12 residues. Trimming pared 6 bases from V and 7 bases from J, leaving 12 bases between. The DNA of the CDR3 is TGCAGTGCCGAGGGGGTGGGTGAAAAACTGTTTTTT. Protein: CSAEGVGEKLFF.

As concerns this clonotype: Mismatch with germline at one junction end may stem from a read error. The gene calls are TRBV18 and TRBJ2-1, with 13 bases matching TRBD2. CDR3 length: 15 residues. Germline CDR1 is KGHSH and CDR2 is LQKENI. CDR3 DNA sequence: TGTGCCAGCTCGCCACTAGCGGGGGGGCCTAATGAGCAGTTCTTC. This codes for CASSPLAGGPNEQFF.

This clonotype was seen a few times. CDR3 in DNA: TGTGCCACCTCTCTGGGCTCGCGCTACGAGCAGTACTTC. It is translated as CATSLGSRYEQYF. The V call is TRBV12-3 or TRBV12-4, the J call TRBJ2-7; D is unresolved. V dropped 10 bases and J dropped 3 bases, with 16 bases sitting between them. The length of the CDR3 is 13 residues.

V and J are TRBV15 and TRBJ2-3, with 8 nucleotides matching TRBD2. This CDR3 spans 14 amino acids. The V and J ends lost 3 bases and 3 bases, in that order; junction bases with no gene match: 2. Germline V gives CDR1 LNHNV, CDR2 YYDKDF (reference sequence). As DNA, the CDR3 is TGTGCCACCAGCAGTACGGGGGGGACAGATACGCAGTATTTT. Encoded protein: CATSSTGGTDTQYF.

This clonotype was detected only a few times. The V and J genes are TRBV10-3 and TRBJ2-7; 8 bases align to TRBD1. Unmatched junction bases numbered 8, after V lost 10 bases and J lost 0 bases. Germline V gene sequence: CDR1 ENHRY, CDR2 SYGVKD. The CDR3 is made up of 14 amino acids. The CDR3 loop reads CATTRDRSSYEQYF. In DNA, the CDR3 is TGTGCCACGACCCGGGACAGGAGCTCCTACGAGCAGTACTTC.

This clonotype was counted ten times or more. This chain uses TRBV6-2 or TRBV6-3 with TRBJ2-1; 9 bases line up with TRBD2. CDR1 and CDR2 (germline): MNHEY, SVGEGT. V gave up 0 bases and J gave up 8 bases; unmatched junction bases: 8. The CDR3 length is 16 residues. The CDR3 loop is CASSYSLAGGRDEQFF. The DNA of the CDR3 is TGTGCCAGCAGTTACTCGCTCGCGGGAGGGCGGGATGAGCAGTTCTTC.

There are many counts of this clonotype. V and J are TRBV29-1 and TRBJ2-7; perhaps TRBD1 as D (5 bases). CDR1 is SQVTM and CDR2 is ANQGSEA in the germline V gene. Trimming removed 5 bases from V and 3 bases from J, with 8 bases in between. This CDR3 is 11 amino acids long. This chain's CDR3 is CSVLTDYEQYF. CDR3 in DNA: TGCAGCGTTCTGACAGACTACGAGCAGTACTTC.

V and J are TRBV7-2 and TRBJ1-4, with 7 bases matching TRBD1. The CDR3 has 14 residues. Germline CDR1 is SGHTA and CDR2 is FQGNSA. V dropped 5 bases and J dropped 8; count of bases not matched to a gene: 8. The CDR3 sequence: CASSQQGNWEKLFF. In nucleotides, the CDR3 is TGTGCCAGCAGCCAACAGGGGAATTGGGAAAAACTGTTTTTT.

Note on this clonotype: A much larger clone lies one base from this, so it may be a read error. This sequence joins TRBV15 and TRBJ2-5; D is unresolved. V dropped 1 base and J dropped 0 bases, with 3 bases sitting between them. The length of the CDR3 is 13 residues. Germline values: CDR1 LNHNV, CDR2 YYDKDF (reference sequence). The CDR3 bases are TGTGCCACCAGCAGAGTGTACCAAGAGACCCAGTACTTC. Its protein product is CATSRVYQETQYF.

This clonotype has at least ten counts. V is TRBV11-2 and J is TRBJ2-1; 7 bases match TRBD2. Germline V gene sequence: CDR1 SGHAT, CDR2 FQNNGV. The junction had 6 bases not matched to a gene; V was cut back by 1 base and J by 12 bases. The CDR3 loop spans 13 amino acids. The CDR3 here is CASSLGSWGGQFF. In DNA form, the CDR3 reads TGTGCCAGCAGCTTAGGTTCCTGGGGGGGGCAGTTCTTC.

In this sample, this clonotype turned up a few times. The chain recombines TRBV12-3 or TRBV12-4 with TRBJ1-2; D call uncertain. CDR3 length: 13 amino acids. V lost 5 bases, J lost 5 bases, and 12 bases lay in between. Written as DNA, the CDR3 is TGTGCCAGCAGTGGGTCCCACCGATATGGCTACACCTTC. Its translation is CASSGSHRYGYTF.

At least ten counts were recorded for this clonotype. The rearrangement joins TRBV5-6 to TRBJ2-1, with D uncertain. The V gene's germline CDR1 is SGHDT and CDR2 YYEEEE. The CDR3 is 11 amino acids. Deletions cut 0 bases from V and 10 bases from J, with 5 bases between. In DNA, the CDR3 is TGTGCCAGCAGCTTGGGAAGGGAGCAGTTCTTC. Protein product: CASSLGREQFF.

This clonotype has a handful of counts. V and J are TRBV4-3 and TRBJ2-5; 12 bases match TRBD2. The V segment lost 4 bases and the J segment 4 bases; nucleotides outside the gene matches: 7. There are 16 residues in the CDR3. Germline CDR1 reads LGHNA; CDR2 reads YSLEER. The CDR3: CASSPRMGLAGETQYF. CDR3 DNA sequence: TGCGCCAGCAGCCCTCGAATGGGACTAGCGGGAGAGACCCAGTACTTC.

This clonotype was detected ten times or more. This CDR3 reads CATDSGSHISDTQYF. The CDR3, as DNA: TGTGCCACCGATAGCGGGAGTCATATCTCAGATACGCAGTATTTT. The V gene is TRBV10-3, the J gene TRBJ2-3; TRBD2 aligns across 9 bases. The CDR3 has 15 amino acids. After removal of 10 bases from V and 4 bases from J, the junction contained 12 bases not matched to a gene. From germline, CDR1 is ENHRY and CDR2 SYGVKD.

This clonotype came up a few times. The V gene is TRBV2, the J gene TRBJ2-1; 12 bases fit TRBD2. The length of the CDR3 is 18 residues. The germline V gene encodes CDR1 SNHLY and CDR2 FYNNEI. The trim removed 3 bases at V and 5 bases at J, leaving 11 bases unmatched. DNA of the CDR3: TGTGCCAGCAGTGATTTGGGACTAGCGGGTACGGCGAACAATGAGCAGTTCTTC. As protein: CASSDLGLAGTANNEQFF.

The rearrangement joins TRBV7-8 to TRBJ1-6; a possible D gene is TRBD1 (5 bases). Germline V gene sequence: CDR1 SGHVS, CDR2 FQNEAQ. This CDR3 spans 16 amino acids. The germline V and J ends were trimmed by 5 bases and 3 bases, with 14 bases remaining between them. The CDR3 sequence is CASSKGRDGYNSPLHF. DNA of the CDR3: TGTGCCAGCAGCAAAGGCCGGGACGGCTATAATTCACCCCTCCACTTT.

This chain links TRBV7-2 with TRBJ1-1; D is undetermined. This CDR3 spans 10 amino acids. V dropped 3 bases and J dropped 8 bases, with 4 bases sitting between them. Germline CDR1 is SGHTA and CDR2 is FQGNSA. CDR3 DNA sequence: TGTGCCAGCAGCTTCGACGAAGCTTTCTTT. Encoded protein: CASSFDEAFF. Together with reference TRBV7-2 and TRBJ1-1, the CDR3 gives the full variable domain: GAGVSQSPSNKVTEKGKDVELRCDPISGHTALYWYRQSLGQGLEFLIYFQGNSAPDKSGLPSDRFSAERTGGSVSTLTIQRTQQEDSAVYLCASSFDEAFFGQGTRLTVV.